This note documents a single T cell receptor beta chain sequence. This clone's antigen is unknown. Per-base qualities were not stored, and no clone one base away is much larger. Including cysteine and phenylalanine, the CDR3 has 18 amino acids. Only the CDR3 DNA stays, 54 bases, in frame from base 1. The germline V gene specifies SGHTA as CDR1 and FQGNSA as CDR2. Germline trimming: 2 bases from V, 0 bases from J; junction bases outside gene matches: 10. The collaborating institutions used their own protocols to collect whole blood in K2EDTA tubes. Collaborator samples were shipped for TCRbeta analysis as frozen whole blood, isolated PBMCs, or DNA extracted from either sample type. This sample was included in a study of blood T cell repertoires in COVID-19 (dated by TCRdb to 2019 to 2021). Looking at the study overall: Collaborator samples came from the United States, Italy and Spain and covered acute and convalescent phases of COVID-19. The prospective study material was composed of cDNA or gDNA derived from T cells, B-cell-depleted T cells, or PBMCs. Deeply sampled blood TCRbeta repertoires from subjects exposed to, actively infected with, or recovered from COVID-19 were included in the dataset. The repertoires were released in a freely available public database intended as a resource for research on the immune response to SARS-CoV-2. Samples were obtained from the ongoing ImmuneRACE study (first 160 participants) and from 1,200 or so subjects provided by 6 global collaborators. The sample metadata nearly always contained a de-identified subject ID, COVID-19 status, age in years and sex. Where HLA class I and class II types were available, the types were taken from metadata supplied by the sample provider, not from assay-based typing. Overall study results and their limits: The quantity of clinical and demographic metadata differed by source and by participant and was supplied without curation.

The immunoSEQ Assay, a bias-controlled multiplex PCR, was used to amplify TCRbeta CDR3 regions from genomic DNA. Per the source publication's procedure: The number of nucleated cells in each sample was estimated by amplification of reference gene primers within the assay. To quantify the absolute abundance of each unique TCRbeta CDR3 rearrangement, sequence reads were collapsed and filtered. For each sample, productive Simpson clonality was calculated as the square root of Simpson's diversity index across productive rearrangements. What TCRdb holds here is the immuneACCESS table cut down to in-frame rearrangements. Part of the clones is not present; checked against another copy, under half of the missing clones reflect an unresolved V gene, and the others are unexplained. V, J and clone size are taken as reported in that table, and D and trimming were inferred from the DNA itself. The sample table contains 90,000 or so clones; only one count was recorded for around 86% of them. Roughly 3.5% of the sample comes from the top ten.

The sequencing sample was made of peripheral blood. This receptor was identified in a woman in her 70s with acute or convalescent COVID-19. This chain joins TRBV7-2 to TRBJ1-1, and 9 bases in between align with TRBD1. The nucleotide sequence reads as follows: TGTGCCAGCAGCTTATTCGGGACAGGGATAAGAATGAACACTGAAGCTTTCTTT. Translation gives CASSLFGTGIRMNTEAFF.